The TCR beta chain described here comes from a study of T cell repertoires in cytomegalovirus infection. MiXCR, run by TCRdb on the reads, gives a single entry per CDR3 protein. The sample lists some 700,000 distinct CDR3 sequences; 35% were seen once. The ends were cut back, 1 base at V and 2 bases at J, with 17 bases in the middle. The CDR3 extends over 16 amino acids. CDR1 is SQVTM and CDR2 is ANQGSEA in the germline V gene. The clonotype comes from a human donor in good health (CMV status not recorded). Some clones in this sample may be carry-over from other donors' samples. The sample comprised PBMCs. The chain employs TRBV29-1 and TRBJ1-1; a weak D match, TRBD1 (5 bases). The CDR3, as DNA: TGCAGCGTTGAAGGTGTTCGGGGGGAGGTTAACACTGAAGCTTTCTTT. Amino acids: CSVEGVRGEVNTEAFF.